This TCR beta chain was retrieved from a study of shared clonotypes between healthy human individuals. Whole-study findings and limits: Sampling covered blood only; tissue repertoires likely differ.

Study donors comprised healthy, HIV-negative adults devoid of recent acute infection or vaccination. V lost 4 bases and J lost 0, with 13 bases in between. Germline V gene lookup returns CDR1 SNHLY and CDR2 FYNNEI. The CDR3 consists of 15 residues. The deep-level immunoSEQ assay was used. Genomic DNA of every subset was divided equally among multiple immunoSEQ plates. Clones were sequenced by immunoSEQ multiplex PCR, and TCRdb holds only the in-frame ones, with some missing. The sample contains under 600,000 clones, around 79% of which appear only once. The sample holds one count of this clone. Its antigen is unknown.

The genes are TRBV2 and TRBJ2-7; perhaps TRBD2 as D (5 bases). The receptor comes from a woman aged 40 to 50 in good health. Some clones in this sample may be carry-over from other donors' samples. Sequences were obtained from PBMCs. The CDR3, as DNA: TGTGCCAGCAGTGCCAGTTTGGGGAGCTCCTACGAGCAGTACTTC. It encodes CASSASLGSSYEQYF. Full variable domain (outside the CDR3, taken from reference TRBV2 and TRBJ2-7): EPEVTQTPSHQVTQMGQEVILRCVPISNHLYFYWYRQILGQKVEFLVSFYNNEISEKSEIFDDQFSVERPDGSNFTLKIRSTKLEDSAMYFCASSASLGSSYEQYFGPGTRLTVT.